The clone carrying this TCR beta chain was seen more than once but under ten times. TCRdb reprocessed the 5' RACE reads via MiXCR and lists one record per CDR3 protein. The repertoire consists of 55,000 to 70,000 distinct CDR3 sequences, with more than 25% occurring once and the leading ten covering less than 3.5%. V was trimmed by 1 base and J by 5 bases, leaving 5 bases between them. Germline V gives CDR1 MGHRA, CDR2 YSYEKL. There are 12 residues in the CDR3. The chain uses TRBV4-1 and TRBJ2-5; TRBD2 is a possible D gene (5 bases). The sequenced sample was tumor-infiltrating memory CD4+ T cells sorted from the breast tumor. Noted subset: memory CD4+ T cells, CD4+CD45RO+CD25-. The TCR was taken from a female donor with breast cancer. The CDR3 spells CASSQAGETQYF. DNA for the CDR3: TGCGCCAGCAGCCAAGCGGGGGAGACCCAGTACTTC.